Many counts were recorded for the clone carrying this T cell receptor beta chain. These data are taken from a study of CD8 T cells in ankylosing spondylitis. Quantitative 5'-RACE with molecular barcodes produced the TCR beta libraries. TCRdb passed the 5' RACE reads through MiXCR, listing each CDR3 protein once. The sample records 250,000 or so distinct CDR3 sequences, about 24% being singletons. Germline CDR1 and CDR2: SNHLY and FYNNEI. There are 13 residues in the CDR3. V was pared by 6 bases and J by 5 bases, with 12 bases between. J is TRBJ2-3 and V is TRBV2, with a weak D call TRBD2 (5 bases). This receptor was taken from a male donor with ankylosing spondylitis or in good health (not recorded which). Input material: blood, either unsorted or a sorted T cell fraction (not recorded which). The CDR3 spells CASRASPVDTQYF. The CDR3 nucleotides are TGTGCCAGCAGGGCTAGCCCAGTAGATACGCAGTATTTT.